The clone carrying this TCR beta chain was detected only a few times. Its target is unknown. These data belong to a study of cytomegalovirus exposure and HLA in healthy donors. The study's findings and limits: Immune exposure information comprised only CMV serostatus. The authors listed around 150 TCR beta chains as cytomegalovirus-associated. There were several of the most significant clusters that appeared linked to common viral pathogens in a later analysis.

V was pared by 8 bases and J by 1 base, with 18 bases between. The CDR3 length is 16 residues. Germline CDR1 and CDR2: MNHNY and SVGAGI (reference sequence). With 60 Vbeta and 13 Jbeta primers, the PCR was carried out. Sequencing was performed with immunoSEQ multiplex PCR; in TCRdb, only in-frame clones are kept and a portion is missing. Among under 200,000 clones listed, around 78% were seen once. This clonotype was sampled from a man aged 40-49 years in good health and CMV-seronegative. Material for sequencing was PBMCs. V gene TRBV6-6 combines with J gene TRBJ1-5, with D perhaps matching TRBD1 (6 bases). CDR3 sequence reads: CASGGRDKWSNQPQHF. CDR3 nucleotide sequence: TGTGCCAGCGGAGGTCGGGACAAGTGGAGCAATCAGCCCCAGCATTTT.